One and the same sample provided the 23 T cell receptor beta chains below, sequenced in a study of blood T cell repertoires in COVID-19. The data were produced by immunoSEQ multiplex PCR, yet TCRdb's version contains in-frame clones alone and is incomplete. The table shows about 440,000 clones, with 80% to 95% occurring only once. Sequences were obtained from PBMCs or T cells enriched from blood (not recorded which). The source of these receptors is a man aged 18-30 years who had recovered from COVID-19.

The V call is TRBV6-4, the J call TRBJ2-2, with 7 bases identical to TRBD1. The CDR3 covers 15 residues. The germline CDR1 and CDR2 sequences are MRHNA and SNTAGT. The trim removed 4 bases at V and 4 bases at J, leaving 6 bases unmatched. In DNA, the CDR3 is TGTGCCAGCAGTGTACGACAGGGCGGCACCGGGGAGCTGTTTTTT. This codes for CASSVRQGGTGELFF.

The V gene is TRBV19, the J gene TRBJ2-3, with 8 bases fitting TRBD1. The germline gives CDR1 LNHDA, CDR2 SQIVND (reference sequence). This CDR3 spans 15 amino acids. J was trimmed by 4 bases and V by 2 bases; bases with no gene match: 5. The CDR3 DNA follows: TGTGCCAGTAGTATATTAGTGACAGGGGCAGATACGCAGTATTTT. Translated, it gives CASSILVTGADTQYF.

This rearrangement joins TRBV11-2 to TRBJ1-4; 7 nucleotides agree with TRBD1. The CDR3 sequence is 15 residues long. Germline V gene lookup returns CDR1 SGHAT and CDR2 FQNNGV. Trimming removed 1 base from V and 4 bases from J; junction bases left unmatched: 3. The CDR3 region is CASSLAGQINEKLFF. The DNA for the CDR3 is TGTGCCAGCAGCTTAGCGGGACAGATTAATGAAAAACTGTTTTTT.

The chain couples TRBV2 to TRBJ2-7, with 11 bases fitting TRBD1. J lost 0 bases, V lost 7 bases, and 2 bases had no gene match. Germline V gene sequence: CDR1 SNHLY, CDR2 FYNNEI. This CDR3 comprises 14 residues. The CDR3 region has the DNA TGTGCCAGCAAAGGGACAGGGGGCTCCTACGAGCAGTACTTC. Protein product: CASKGTGGSYEQYF.

CDR3 nucleotides: TGTGCCAGCAGTTTGTCCCCTAGCTACAATGAGCAGTTCTTC. It yields the protein CASSLSPSYNEQFF. The rearrangement uses TRBV2 and TRBJ2-1; no clear D gene. From germline, CDR1 is SNHLY and CDR2 FYNNEI. There are 14 residues in the CDR3. The V end was cut by 5 bases, the J end by 3 bases, with 11 bases between.

In DNA form, the CDR3 reads TGCGCCAGCAGCTTGTTTTCGGTCAGCGGGGCCAGCGAGCAGTACTTC. The encoded protein is CASSLFSVSGASEQYF. The V call is TRBV5-1, the J call TRBJ2-7, with 7 bases that match TRBD2. Germline trimming cut 1 base from V and 6 bases from J; bases unmatched to any gene: 13. This CDR3 is built from 16 residues. CDR1 and CDR2 from the germline V gene are SGHRS and YFSETQ.

This clone appeared once. The chain combines TRBV4-1 with TRBJ1-6; 9 bases are a match to TRBD1. V lost 6 bases, J lost 9 bases, and 12 bases stayed unmatched. CDR3 size: 16 residues. The germline V gene encodes CDR1 MGHRA and CDR2 YSYEKL. The DNA of the CDR3 is TGCGCCAGCAGACAGCCCGGACAGGGGTCTAGTTCACCCCTCCACTTT. The encoded protein is CASRQPGQGSSSPLHF.

The chain has TRBV7-3 and TRBJ2-3; 7 bases line up with TRBD2. Trimming cost V 1 base and J 6 bases; bases outside gene matches: 4. In germline, CDR1 is SGHTA, CDR2 FQGTGA. This CDR3 is built from 14 residues. CDR3 DNA: TGTGCCAGCAGCTTAATTGCGGGAGTCGATACGCAGTATTTT. Amino acid sequence: CASSLIAGVDTQYF.

The chain couples TRBV2 to TRBJ2-7; no clear D gene. The V end was cut by 8 bases, the J end by 2 bases, with 10 bases between. Germline CDR1 SNHLY, CDR2 FYNNEI. This CDR3 has 12 amino acids. As DNA, the CDR3 is TGTGCCAGCGGGCAAACCCCCTACGAGCAGTACTTC. The encoded protein is CASGQTPYEQYF.

This chain joins TRBV12-3 or TRBV12-4 and TRBJ1-2; no definite D call. The CDR3 has 13 residues. The ends were cut back, 3 bases at V and 4 bases at J, with 9 bases in the middle. The CDR3 sequence: CASSLEGFYGYTF. The CDR3 coding sequence is TGTGCCAGCAGTTTGGAGGGATTCTATGGCTACACCTTC.

The V call is TRBV6-5, the J call TRBJ1-4; D remains ambiguous. V was trimmed by 5 bases and J by 8 bases, leaving 12 bases between them. The CDR3 is made up of 13 amino acids. CDR1 is MNHEY, CDR2 SVGAGI, per germline. The CDR3 nucleotides read TGTGCCAGCAGTCCGGGGATGATCGAAAAACTGTTTTTT. As protein: CASSPGMIEKLFF.

The V and J genes are TRBV14 and TRBJ2-1; TRBD1 matches at 9 bases. CDR1 is SGHDN, CDR2 FVKESK, per germline. Trimming cost V 7 bases and J 3 bases; bases outside gene matches: 7. The CDR3 consists of 15 residues. This chain's CDR3 is CASTQGDRDYNEQFF. In DNA form, the CDR3 reads TGTGCCAGCACCCAGGGGGACAGGGACTACAATGAGCAGTTCTTC.

This chain connects TRBV6-1 to TRBJ1-1; 12 bases map to TRBD1. The CDR3 sequence is 17 residues long. CDR1 and CDR2 (germline): MNHNS, SASEGT. After removal of 4 bases from V and 1 base from J, the junction contained 7 bases not matched to a gene. The CDR3, as DNA: TGTGCCAGCAGTGCCCCCGGGACAGGGGGCACGAACACTGAAGCTTTCTTT. Translated: CASSAPGTGGTNTEAFF.

This sequence joins TRBV28 and TRBJ2-1, with 7 positions matching TRBD2. CDR1 and CDR2 from the germline V gene are MDHEN and SYDVKM. V shed 5 bases and J 4 bases; nucleotides not matched to a gene: 11. The CDR3 has 16 residues. CDR3 nucleotides: TGTGCCAGCAGTCAAGGGTCCGGGAGGATTTACAATGAGCAGTTCTTC. Its translation is CASSQGSGRIYNEQFF.

This clone came up a few times. The chain links TRBV6-5 to TRBJ1-1, with D unresolved. The V end was cut by 5 bases, the J end by 5 bases, with 15 bases between. Per the germline V gene, CDR1 is MNHEY and CDR2 is SVGAGI. This CDR3 comprises 14 residues. CDR3 nucleotides: TGTGCCAGCAGTAAGACTGAGGGTTGGACTGAAGCTTTCTTT. Translated, it gives CASSKTEGWTEAFF.

The V gene is TRBV3-1 (or the pseudogene TRBV3-2), the J gene TRBJ1-2, with 7 positions matching TRBD1. Trimming took 5 bases from V and 2 from J; bases not matched to a gene: 8. The length of the CDR3 is 15 residues. The germline V gene has CDR1 LGHDT and CDR2 YNNKEL (reference sequence). DNA for the CDR3: TGTGCCAGCAGCTACAGGGGTGGAGGGAACTATGGCTACACCTTC. Its translation is CASSYRGGGNYGYTF.

The rearrangement uses TRBV6-1 and TRBJ1-1; TRBD1 matches at 8 bases. CDR1 MNHNS and CDR2 SASEGT come from the germline V gene. Unmatched junction bases numbered 2, after V lost 2 bases and J lost 0 bases. The CDR3 has 15 residues. The DNA of the CDR3 is TGTGCCAGCAGTGAACAGGGGGCCTTGAACACTGAAGCTTTCTTT. This translates into CASSEQGALNTEAFF.

This rearrangement joins TRBV3-1 (or the pseudogene TRBV3-2) to TRBJ2-5; D perhaps matches TRBD1 (5 bases). V shed 8 bases and J shed 5 bases, with 15 bases lying between them. Germline V gene lookup returns CDR1 LGHDT and CDR2 YNNKEL (reference sequence). This CDR3 is 13 amino acids long. The CDR3 loop reads CASLSGPGETQYF. CDR3 DNA sequence: TGTGCCAGCTTGTCGGGCCCAGGGGAGACCCAGTACTTC.

The chain employs TRBV24-1 and TRBJ1-2; D might be TRBD1 (6 bases). Germline V gene data show CDR1 as KGHDR and CDR2 as SFDVKD. The CDR3 has 13 residues. V was trimmed by 4 bases and J by 8 bases, leaving 13 bases between them. CDR3: CATSDGGQRGYTF. DNA of the CDR3: TGTGCCACCAGTGACGGGGGGCAGCGGGGCTACACCTTC.

This clone was detected many times. This chain links TRBV19 with TRBJ2-5; a possible D gene is TRBD2 (6 bases). Germline V gene lookup returns CDR1 LNHDA and CDR2 SQIVND (reference sequence). The CDR3 is made up of 15 amino acids. V was shortened by 3 bases and J by 5 bases, with 16 bases between the two germline ends. CDR3 amino acids: CASSMGGSFKETQYF. The CDR3 DNA reads TGTGCCAGTAGTATGGGGGGTTCCTTCAAGGAGACCCAGTACTTC.

The chain is built from TRBV29-1 and TRBJ2-7, with 10 nucleotides matching TRBD2. J gave up 2 bases and V 5 bases, and 21 bases lay outside the gene matches. CDR3 size: 19 residues. Germline lookup yields CDR1 SQVTM and CDR2 ANQGSEA. CDR3 bases: TGCAGCGTTCATAGGTGGGTGCTAGCGGGAGTTTATAACCCCTACGAGCAGTACTTC. Amino acids: CSVHRWVLAGVYNPYEQYF.

This chain links TRBV10-3 with TRBJ2-4; a possible D gene is TRBD1 (7 bases). V was trimmed by 0 bases and J by 7 bases, leaving 13 bases between them. From germline, CDR1 is ENHRY and CDR2 SYGVKD. The CDR3 runs to 15 residues. The CDR3: CAISESTQGRNIQYF. CDR3 nucleotides: TGTGCCATCAGTGAGTCGACACAGGGGAGGAACATTCAGTACTTC.

The chain joins TRBV9 to TRBJ2-3; D is perhaps TRBD1 (6 bases). CDR1 SGDLS and CDR2 YYNGEE come from the germline V gene. V lost 4 bases to trimming and J lost 1 base, with 16 bases between them. This CDR3 has 16 amino acids. This CDR3 reads CASSQGLGARTDTQYF. CDR3 DNA: TGTGCCAGCAGCCAAGGGTTGGGGGCCCGCACAGATACGCAGTATTTT.